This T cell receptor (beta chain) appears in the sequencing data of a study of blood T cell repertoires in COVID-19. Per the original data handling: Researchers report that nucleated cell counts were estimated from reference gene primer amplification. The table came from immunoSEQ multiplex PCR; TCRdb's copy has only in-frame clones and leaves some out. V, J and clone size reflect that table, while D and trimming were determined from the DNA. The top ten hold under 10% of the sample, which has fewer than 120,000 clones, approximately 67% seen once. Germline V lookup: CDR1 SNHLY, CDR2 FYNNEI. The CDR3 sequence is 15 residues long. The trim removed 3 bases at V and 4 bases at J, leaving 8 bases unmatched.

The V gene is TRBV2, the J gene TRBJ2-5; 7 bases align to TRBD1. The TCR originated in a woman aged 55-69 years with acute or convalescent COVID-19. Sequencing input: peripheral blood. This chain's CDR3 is CASSDSKGARETQYF. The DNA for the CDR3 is TGTGCCAGCAGTGATAGTAAGGGGGCGCGAGAGACCCAGTACTTC.